This T cell receptor (beta chain) was sequenced in a study of cytomegalovirus exposure and HLA in healthy donors. Vbeta (60) and Jbeta (13) primers were used in the PCR. Profiling relied on immunoSEQ multiplex PCR, and the TCRdb table lists in-frame clones only, not all of them. The sample comprises some 200,000 clones, 76% of which are singletons, and 0.6% to 0.7% rests with the top ten. The count of this clone is one. The receptor comes from a man between 18 and 29 years old in good health and CMV-seronegative. The specimen was PBMCs.

The CDR3, as DNA: TGTGCCAGCAGCCGCCGTGAGGAGACCCAGTACTTC. Its translation is CASSRREETQYF. This rearrangement joins TRBV4-2 to TRBJ2-5; D remains unclear. Trimming took 4 bases from V and 5 from J, leaving 8 bases between them. The CDR3 length is 12 residues. Germline V gene data show CDR1 as LGHNA and CDR2 as YNFKEQ.